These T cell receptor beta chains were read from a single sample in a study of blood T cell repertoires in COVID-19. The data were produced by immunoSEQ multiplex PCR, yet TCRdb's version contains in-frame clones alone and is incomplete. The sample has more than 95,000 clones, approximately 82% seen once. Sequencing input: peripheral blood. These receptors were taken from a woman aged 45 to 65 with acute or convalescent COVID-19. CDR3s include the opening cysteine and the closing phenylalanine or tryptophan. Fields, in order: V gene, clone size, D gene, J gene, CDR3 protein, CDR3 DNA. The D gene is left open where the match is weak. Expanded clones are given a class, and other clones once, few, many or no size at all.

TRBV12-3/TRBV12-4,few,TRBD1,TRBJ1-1,CASSLAITSQGVF,TGTGCCAGCAGTTTAGCTATTACCTCCCAGGGGGTTTTT
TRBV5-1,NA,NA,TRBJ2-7,CASSPRAGDYEQYF,TGCGCCAGCAGCCCGAGGGCCGGGGACTACGAGCAGTACTTC
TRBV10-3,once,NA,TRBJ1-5,CAISDGGSSQPQHF,TGTGCCATCAGTGATGGGGGGTCTAGTCAGCCCCAGCATTTT
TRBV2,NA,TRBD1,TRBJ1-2,CASLSEGAAYGYTF,TGTGCCAGCCTGTCCGAGGGGGCTGCCTATGGCTACACCTTC
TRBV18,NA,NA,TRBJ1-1,CASSPDREAEAFF,TGTGCCAGCTCACCGGACCGGGAGGCTGAAGCTTTCTTT
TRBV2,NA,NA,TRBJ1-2,CASSADTNYGYTF,TGTGCCAGCAGTGCCGACACTAACTATGGCTACACCTTC
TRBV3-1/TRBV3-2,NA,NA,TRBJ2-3,CASSQNGGDTQYF,TGTGCCAGCAGCCAAAACGGGGGAGATACGCAGTATTTT
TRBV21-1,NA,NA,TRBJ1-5,CASSKARQGSQPQHF,TGTGCCAGCAGCAAAGCGCGGCAGGGGAGTCAGCCCCAGCATTTT
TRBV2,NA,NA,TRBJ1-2,CASREGVGGYTF,TGTGCCAGCAGAGAGGGGGTTGGGGGCTACACCTTC
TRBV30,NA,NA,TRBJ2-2,CACGELANTGELFF,TGTGCCTGTGGGGAGTTAGCGAACACCGGGGAGCTGTTTTTT
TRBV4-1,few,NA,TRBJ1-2,CASSQVAGSNYGYTF,TGCGCCAGCAGCCAAGTCGCCGGGAGTAACTATGGCTACACCTTC
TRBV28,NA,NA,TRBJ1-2,CASSPGKRGYTF,TGTGCCAGCAGCCCCGGGAAGCGGGGCTACACCTTC
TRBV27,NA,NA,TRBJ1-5,CASSLQGNQPQHF,TGTGCCAGCAGTTTACAGGGCAATCAGCCCCAGCATTTT
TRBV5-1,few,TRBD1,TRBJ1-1,CASSWGQGTEAFF,TGCGCCAGCAGCTGGGGACAGGGCACTGAAGCTTTCTTT
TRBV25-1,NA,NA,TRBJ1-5,CASSEYRALRQPQHF,TGTGCCAGCAGTGAATATAGAGCATTGCGTCAGCCCCAGCATTTT
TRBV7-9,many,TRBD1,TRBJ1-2,CASSPRDRGRYYGYTF,TGTGCCAGCAGCCCCCGGGACAGGGGGCGTTACTATGGCTACACCTTC
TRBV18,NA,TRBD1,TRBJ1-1,CASSATGEVTEAFF,TGTGCCAGCTCAGCCACAGGGGAGGTCACTGAAGCTTTCTTT
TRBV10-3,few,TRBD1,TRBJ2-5,CAISGTGTGRGSETQYF,TGTGCCATCAGTGGAACCGGGACAGGGAGAGGTAGCGAGACCCAGTACTTC
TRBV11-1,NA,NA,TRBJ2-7,CASSLDRYEQYF,TGTGCCAGCAGCTTGGACAGATACGAGCAGTACTTC
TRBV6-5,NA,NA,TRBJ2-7,CASRHGHRPYEQYF,TGTGCCAGCAGACATGGACACCGACCCTACGAGCAGTACTTC
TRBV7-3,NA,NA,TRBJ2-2,CASSLSGDTGELFF,TGTGCCAGCAGCTTAAGCGGAGACACCGGGGAGCTGTTTTTT
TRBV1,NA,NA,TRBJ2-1,CTSSHRLAEGHNEQFF,TGCACCAGCAGCCACAGACTAGCGGAGGGTCACAATGAGCAGTTCTTC